Listed here are 27 T cell receptor beta chains from one sample, sequenced in a study of blood T cell repertoires in COVID-19. This table comes from immunoSEQ multiplex PCR, and its TCRdb copy is limited to in-frame clones, with some not included. In the table there are over 250,000 clones, around 87% of which are singletons. Material for sequencing was PBMCs or T cells enriched from blood (not recorded which). These receptors were collected from a woman in her 30s who had recovered from COVID-19.

The sample holds one count of this clone. The chain employs TRBV5-6 and TRBJ2-2; D possibly corresponds to TRBD2 (6 bases). The germline V and J ends were trimmed by 4 bases and 3 bases, with 13 bases remaining between them. The CDR3 spans 15 residues. Germline CDR1 reads SGHDT; CDR2 reads YYEEEE. The CDR3 DNA sequence: TGTGCCAGCAGCCCAGGTCGGAGGGACACCGGGGAGCTGTTTTTT. Translating gives CASSPGRRDTGELFF.

This clone was counted ten times or more. V and J are TRBV4-1 and TRBJ1-6; a weak D match, TRBD1 (6 bases). Germline V gives CDR1 MGHRA, CDR2 YSYEKL. Trimming removed 0 bases from V and 9 bases from J, with 12 bases in between. The CDR3 contains 15 residues. The CDR3 bases are TGCGCCAGCAGCCAAGAAGGCAGGGGCGGTTCACCCCTCCACTTT. It yields the protein CASSQEGRGGSPLHF.

The count of this clone is one. This chain connects TRBV7-9 to TRBJ2-1, with a weak D call TRBD2 (5 bases). Trimming pared 1 base from V and 5 bases from J, leaving 9 bases between. Germline CDR1 reads SEHNR; CDR2 reads FQNEAQ (reference sequence). This CDR3 has 14 residues. The CDR3, as DNA: TGTGCCAGCAGCTTAGGAGGGATCAACAATGAGCAGTTCTTC. Translating it yields CASSLGGINNEQFF. The full variable domain, in which reference TRBV7-9 and TRBJ2-1 provide the parts outside the CDR3, is DTGVSQNPRHKITKRGQNVTFRCDPISEHNRLYWYRQTLGQGPEFLTYFQNEAQLEKSRLLSDRFSAERPKGSFSTLEIQRTEQGDSAMYLCASSLGGINNEQFFGPGTRLTVL.

The rearrangement uses TRBV7-2 and TRBJ2-7; 8 bases line up with TRBD2. CDR1 is SGHTA and CDR2 is FQGNSA in the germline V gene. J lost 2 bases, V lost 2 bases, and 5 bases had no gene match. The CDR3 is 15 amino acids. The CDR3 here is CASSLRLAGPYEQYF. The CDR3 DNA follows: TGTGCCAGCAGCTTACGGCTAGCGGGTCCCTACGAGCAGTACTTC.

The V call is TRBV27, the J call TRBJ1-5; 7 bases match TRBD1. J gave up 1 base and V 5 bases, and 8 bases lay outside the gene matches. The CDR3 consists of 16 residues. Germline values: CDR1 MNHEY, CDR2 SMNVEV (reference sequence). CDR3 bases: TGTGCCAGCAGTCAGACAGGGTTGGGAAGCAATCAGCCCCAGCATTTT. The encoded protein is CASSQTGLGSNQPQHF.

The chain employs TRBV7-2 and TRBJ1-2; no reliable D call. The length of the CDR3 is 14 residues. CDR1 and CDR2 from the germline V gene are SGHTA and FQGNSA. V lost 0 bases, J lost 4 bases, and 9 bases lay in between. CDR3: CASSLAPEIYGYTF. In nucleotides, the CDR3 is TGTGCCAGCAGCTTAGCGCCAGAAATCTATGGCTACACCTTC. The complete variable domain, with remaining parts taken from reference TRBV7-2 and TRBJ1-2, reads GAGVSQSPSNKVTEKGKDVELRCDPISGHTALYWYRQSLGQGLEFLIYFQGNSAPDKSGLPSDRFSAERTGGSVSTLTIQRTQQEDSAVYLCASSLAPEIYGYTFGSGTRLTVV.

The chain links TRBV28 to TRBJ1-3; no reliable D call. The germline gives CDR1 MDHEN, CDR2 SYDVKM. CDR3 length equals 12 residues. Trimming removed 6 bases at V and 4 bases at J, with 7 bases between. CDR3: CASSISGNTIYF. The CDR3 DNA sequence: TGTGCCAGCAGCATAAGCGGAAACACCATATATTTT.

The rearrangement links TRBV10-1 to TRBJ1-1, with 8 bases matching TRBD1. This CDR3 has 14 residues. Germline V lookup: CDR1 WNHNN, CDR2 SYGVQD (reference sequence). J gave up 3 bases and V 9 bases, and 9 bases lay outside the gene matches. The CDR3 nucleotides are TGCGCCAGTTCGACAGGGGTGGAGGACACTGAAGCTTTCTTT. It codes for CASSTGVEDTEAFF.

The V gene is TRBV9, the J gene TRBJ2-1, with D uncertain. The CDR3 has 15 amino acids. Trimming pared 3 bases from V and 3 bases from J, leaving 13 bases between. The germline V gene has CDR1 SGDLS and CDR2 YYNGEE. The CDR3 coding sequence is TGTGCCAGCAGCGCCCGGCTGGCTAGCTACAATGAGCAGTTCTTC. Protein sequence: CASSARLASYNEQFF.

This clone was seen a single time. The rearrangement links TRBV19 to TRBJ2-3; D might be TRBD1 (5 bases). V lost 2 bases, J lost 2 bases, and 17 bases lay in between. CDR3 size: 17 residues. Germline CDR1 reads LNHDA; CDR2 reads SQIVND (reference sequence). CDR3 sequence: CASSIPGPTYITDTQYF. The CDR3 coding sequence is TGTGCCAGTAGTATACCAGGGCCCACCTACATCACAGATACGCAGTATTTT.

This clone has a handful of counts. The J gene is TRBJ1-6, the V gene TRBV11-2; 10 nucleotides match TRBD1. The V gene's germline CDR1 is SGHAT and CDR2 FQNNGV. After removal of 5 bases from V and 8 bases from J, the junction contained 6 bases not matched to a gene. The CDR3 runs 15 residues. The CDR3 region is CASSHGTGEYSPLHF. DNA of the CDR3: TGTGCCAGCAGCCATGGGACAGGGGAATATTCACCCCTCCACTTT.

This rearrangement joins TRBV28 to TRBJ2-7; D gene uncertain. V was pared by 5 bases and J by 3 bases, with 5 bases between. From germline, CDR1 is MDHEN and CDR2 SYDVKM. The CDR3 spans 11 residues. The CDR3 is CASSPRYEQYF. Written as DNA, the CDR3 is TGTGCCAGCAGTCCCCGCTACGAGCAGTACTTC. The complete variable domain, with remaining parts taken from reference TRBV28 and TRBJ2-7, reads DVKVTQSSRYLVKRTGEKVFLECVQDMDHENMFWYRQDPGLGLRLIYFSYDVKMKEKGDIPEGYSVSREKKERFSLILESASTNQTSMYLCASSPRYEQYFGPGTRLTVT.

As DNA, the CDR3 is TGTGCCAGCAGCTTGCCCCACCCGGGTGAGCAGTTCTTC. Translating it yields CASSLPHPGEQFF. The chain joins TRBV7-6 to TRBJ2-1; D ambiguous. The CDR3 covers 13 residues. Trimming left V 3 bases short and J 9 bases short, with 12 bases between. Germline V CDR1 and CDR2: SGHVS, FNYEAQ.

This clone was observed a single time. The chain carries TRBV19 and TRBJ2-7, with 7 bases that match TRBD1. In germline, CDR1 is LNHDA, CDR2 SQIVND (reference sequence). The CDR3 loop spans 13 amino acids. The ends lost 5 bases at V and 3 bases at J; junction bases unmatched: 4. The CDR3 protein is CASSWGQYYEQYF. CDR3 DNA sequence: TGTGCCAGTAGTTGGGGACAGTACTACGAGCAGTACTTC. The full variable domain, in which reference TRBV19 and TRBJ2-7 provide the parts outside the CDR3, is DGGITQSPKYLFRKEGQNVTLSCEQNLNHDAMYWYRQDPGQGLRLIYYSQIVNDFQKGDIAEGYSVSREKKESFPLTVTSAQKNPTAFYLCASSWGQYYEQYFGPGTRLTVT.

This chain links TRBV6-2 or TRBV6-3 with TRBJ2-2, with 9 bases fitting TRBD1. CDR1 is MNHEY and CDR2 is SVGEGT in the germline V gene. The CDR3 is 18 amino acids. With V trimmed by 6 bases and J by 0 bases, 11 bases remained unmatched. DNA for the CDR3: TGTGCCAGCAGCCTGGGGACAGGGCGAACTTCGAACACCGGGGAGCTGTTTTTT. Residues: CASSLGTGRTSNTGELFF.

The chain has TRBV4-2 and TRBJ1-2, with D possibly TRBD1 on 6 matching bases. The CDR3 consists of 15 residues. CDR1 and CDR2 (germline): LGHNA, YNFKEQ. V lost 3 bases and J 2 bases, leaving 13 bases between the germline ends. Written as DNA, the CDR3 is TGTGCCAGCAGCCAGGCGGGCAGGGGCAACTATGGCTACACCTTC. This encodes CASSQAGRGNYGYTF.

V and J are TRBV28 and TRBJ1-6; 8 bases fit TRBD1. Losses at the gene ends were 5 bases for V and 13 bases for J; bases not matched to a gene: 10. This CDR3 contains 14 residues. CDR1 and CDR2 from the germline V gene are MDHEN and SYDVKM. The CDR3 here is CASSRTGWMRPLHF. For the CDR3, the DNA is TGTGCCAGCAGTCGGACAGGGTGGATGCGGCCCCTCCACTTT.

The chain uses TRBV27 and TRBJ1-2; no firm D call. The germline V gene encodes CDR1 MNHEY and CDR2 SMNVEV (reference sequence). The V gene lost 2 bases and the J gene lost 7 bases, with 17 bases spanning the gap. The CDR3 runs 15 residues. CDR3 sequence: CASSLTILEGGGYTF. The CDR3 coding sequence is TGTGCCAGCAGTTTAACAATTCTGGAGGGAGGTGGCTACACCTTC.

This clone is a singleton in its sample. J is TRBJ2-7 and V is TRBV5-4; maybe TRBD1 (5 bases). Germline V lookup: CDR1 SGHNT, CDR2 YYREEE (reference sequence). This CDR3 comprises 13 residues. V was cut by 0 bases and J by 3 bases, with 7 bases left in between. The chain's CDR3 is CASSLGQNYEQYF. In DNA form, the CDR3 reads TGTGCCAGCAGCTTGGGACAGAACTACGAGCAGTACTTC. Combining the CDR3 with reference TRBV5-4 and TRBJ2-7 gives the whole variable domain ETGVTQSPTHLIKTRGQQVTLRCSSQSGHNTVSWYQQALGQGPQFIFQYYREEENGRGNFPPRFSGLQFPNYSSELNVNALELDDSALYLCASSLGQNYEQYFGPGTRLTVT.

This rearrangement joins TRBV6-2 or TRBV6-3 to TRBJ1-6; tentative D call: TRBD1 (5 bases). This CDR3 contains 16 residues. Looked up from germline, CDR1 is MNHEY and CDR2 is SVGEGT. Between the trimmed V and J ends, which lost 6 bases and 5 bases, there was a span of 17 bases. The CDR3 here is CASSLGRGGHNSPLHF. The DNA of the CDR3 is TGTGCCAGCAGCCTAGGAAGGGGAGGGCATAATTCACCCCTCCACTTT.

V usage is TRBV6-6 and J usage is TRBJ2-3; TRBD1 matches 9 bases. Germline CDR1 is MNHNY and CDR2 is SVGAGI (reference sequence). This CDR3 is 18 amino acids long. V shed 5 bases, J shed 0 bases, and the junction held 12 bases outside the gene matches. The CDR3 DNA sequence: TGTGCCAGCAGTCCCGGGCGAACCGGGACAGGGAGCACAGATACGCAGTATTTT. Its protein is CASSPGRTGTGSTDTQYF.

This chain uses TRBV7-9 with TRBJ2-7; a possible D gene is TRBD2 (6 bases). V was shortened by 8 bases and J by 3 bases, with 20 bases between the two germline ends. The CDR3 length is 15 residues. Germline loops: CDR1 SEHNR, CDR2 FQNEAQ (reference sequence). The CDR3 nucleotides are TGTGCCAGCTCCCTCCGAGGGGACTCTGGCTACGAGCAGTACTTC. This translates into CASSLRGDSGYEQYF.

This clone turned up a few times. The V gene is TRBV5-4, the J gene TRBJ2-5; 7 bases agree with TRBD1. Germline-derived CDR1 and CDR2 are SGHNT and YYREEE (reference sequence). Losses at the gene ends were 3 bases for V and 3 bases for J; bases not matched to a gene: 8. This CDR3 has 15 residues. CDR3 sequence: CASSSKRDSKETQYF. The CDR3 nucleotides are TGTGCCAGCAGCTCAAAAAGGGACAGCAAAGAGACCCAGTACTTC.

The CDR3 sequence: CASTDTIQETQYF. The CDR3 DNA follows: TGTGCCAGCACCGACACAATTCAAGAGACCCAGTACTTC. The chain carries TRBV2 and TRBJ2-5; D gene ambiguous. Trimming removed 7 bases at V and 2 bases at J, with 11 bases between. The CDR3 has 13 residues. The germline V gene has CDR1 SNHLY and CDR2 FYNNEI.

This clone was counted once. The gene calls are TRBV4-2 and TRBJ1-3, with D perhaps matching TRBD1 (5 bases). The CDR3 loop spans 16 amino acids. V shed 1 base and J shed 2 bases, with 12 bases lying between them. Germline CDR1 reads LGHNA; CDR2 reads YNFKEQ. The CDR3 region has the DNA TGTGCCAGCAGCCAAGTGTTAACAGGAGCTGGAAACACCATATATTTT. Protein sequence: CASSQVLTGAGNTIYF.

CDR3 bases: TGTGCCAGTAGCCCCACTCCTCGGACAGGGGTCGGCCAAGAGACCCAGTACTTC. Encoded protein: CASSPTPRTGVGQETQYF. V gene TRBV19 combines with J gene TRBJ2-5; 9 nucleotides match TRBD1. The CDR3 runs to 18 residues. The V segment lost 6 bases and the J segment 1 base; nucleotides outside the gene matches: 15. Looked up from germline, CDR1 is LNHDA and CDR2 is SQIVND (reference sequence).

V is TRBV5-4 and J is TRBJ2-7; 7 bases line up with TRBD1. Germline values: CDR1 SGHNT, CDR2 YYREEE (reference sequence). V gave up 0 bases and J gave up 3 bases; unmatched junction bases: 6. The CDR3 is made up of 15 amino acids. In DNA form, the CDR3 reads TGTGCCAGCAGCTTGGGGCAGGCAGGGGGCTACGAGCAGTACTTC. Amino acids: CASSLGQAGGYEQYF. The whole variable domain, remainder taken from reference TRBV5-4 and TRBJ2-7, is ETGVTQSPTHLIKTRGQQVTLRCSSQSGHNTVSWYQQALGQGPQFIFQYYREEENGRGNFPPRFSGLQFPNYSSELNVNALELDDSALYLCASSLGQAGGYEQYFGPGTRLTVT.